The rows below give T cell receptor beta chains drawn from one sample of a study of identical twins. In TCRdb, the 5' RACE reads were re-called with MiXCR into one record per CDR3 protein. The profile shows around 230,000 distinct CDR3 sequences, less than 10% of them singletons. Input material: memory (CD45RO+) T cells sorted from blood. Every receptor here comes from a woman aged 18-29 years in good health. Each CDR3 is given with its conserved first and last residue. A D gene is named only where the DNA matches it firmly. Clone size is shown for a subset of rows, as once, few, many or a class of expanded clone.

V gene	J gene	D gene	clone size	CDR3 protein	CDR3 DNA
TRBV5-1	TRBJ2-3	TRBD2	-	CASSFGRTSAQDTQYF	TGCGCCAGCAGCTTTGGAAGGACTAGCGCCCAAGATACGCAGTATTTT
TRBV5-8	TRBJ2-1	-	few	CASSMSLASSYNEQFF	TGTGCCAGCAGCATGAGCCTCGCGAGCTCCTACAATGAGCAGTTCTTC
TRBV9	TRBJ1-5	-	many	CASSVGGNSNQPQHF	TGTGCCAGCAGCGTGGGCGGGAATAGCAATCAGCCCCAGCATTTT
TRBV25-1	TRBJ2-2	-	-	CASSGVGDFAGELFF	TGTGCCAGCAGTGGCGTAGGGGATTTCGCCGGGGAGCTGTTTTTT
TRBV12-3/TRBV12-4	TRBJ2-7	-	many	CASSFSESYEQYF	TGTGCCAGCAGTTTTTCCGAGTCCTACGAGCAGTACTTC
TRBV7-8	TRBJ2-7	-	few	CASSLGSYRYEQYF	TGTGCCAGCAGCTTAGGTTCTTATCGATACGAGCAGTACTTC
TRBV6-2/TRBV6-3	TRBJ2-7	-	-	CATAPPSWPYEQYF	TGTGCCACCGCTCCGCCCAGTTGGCCCTACGAGCAGTACTTC
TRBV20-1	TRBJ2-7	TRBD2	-	CSARDPWVAGAYEQYF	TGCAGTGCTAGAGATCCGTGGGTAGCGGGAGCGTACGAGCAGTACTTC
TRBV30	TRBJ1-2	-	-	CAWSLGRGYGYTF	TGTGCCTGGAGTTTGGGGCGCGGCTATGGCTACACCTTC
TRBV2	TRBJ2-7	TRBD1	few	CASRPGTAFYEQYF	TGTGCCAGCAGACCCGGGACAGCGTTCTACGAGCAGTACTTC
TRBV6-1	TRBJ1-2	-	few	CASSEIGSSLGGYTF	TGTGCCAGCAGTGAAATCGGAAGTTCATTGGGGGGCTACACCTTC
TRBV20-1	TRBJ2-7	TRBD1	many	CSARDPKQGLSYEQYF	TGCAGTGCTAGAGACCCAAAACAGGGGCTATCCTACGAGCAGTACTTC
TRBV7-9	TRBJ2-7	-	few	CASSLMGGTYEQYF	TGTGCCAGCAGCCTTATGGGCGGAACCTACGAGCAGTACTTC
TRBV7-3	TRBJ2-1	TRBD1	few	CATASDRENEQFF	TGTGCCACAGCGTCGGACAGGGAAAATGAGCAGTTCTTC
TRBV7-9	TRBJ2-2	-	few	CASSSPGQFGELFF	TGTGCCAGCAGCTCCCCCGGACAGTTTGGGGAGCTGTTTTTT
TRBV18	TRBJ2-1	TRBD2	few	CASSPGTSGKRVNEQFF	TGTGCCAGCTCACCGGGGACTAGCGGGAAAAGAGTAAATGAGCAGTTCTTC
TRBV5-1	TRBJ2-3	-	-	CASSVGTSTDTQYF	TGCGCCAGCAGCGTCGGGACTAGCACAGATACGCAGTATTTT
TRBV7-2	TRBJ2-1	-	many	CASSPGVEQFF	TGTGCCAGCAGCCCAGGGGTGGAGCAGTTCTTC
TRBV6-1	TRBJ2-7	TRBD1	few	CASSPRTGYDEQYF	TGTGCCAGCAGTCCCCGGACAGGGTATGACGAGCAGTACTTC
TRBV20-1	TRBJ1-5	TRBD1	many	CSARAGTGLYQPQHF	TGCAGTGCTAGAGCGGGGACAGGACTTTATCAGCCCCAGCATTTT
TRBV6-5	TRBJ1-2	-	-	CASSYGQTNYGYTF	TGTGCCAGCAGTTACGGCCAGACTAACTATGGCTACACCTTC
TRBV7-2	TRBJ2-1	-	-	CASSLVGTNYNEQFF	TGTGCCAGCAGCTTGGTCGGCACGAATTACAATGAGCAGTTCTTC